Listed below are T cell receptor beta chains from one sample, sequenced in a study of cytomegalovirus exposure and HLA in healthy donors. TCRdb's table, derived via immunoSEQ multiplex PCR, lists solely in-frame clones and lacks some. Of fewer than 140,000 clones detected, around four fifths appear once; the ten largest clones hold 1.6%. Sequenced input: PBMCs. These receptors all stem from a man aged 45-60 years in good health and CMV-seronegative. CDR3s include the opening cysteine and the closing phenylalanine or tryptophan. Each record gives: V gene, D gene, J gene, clone size, CDR3 protein, CDR3 DNA. A D gene is named only where the DNA matches it firmly. Where a row states a size, it is once, few, many or the class of an expanded clone; other rows omit it.

TRBV5-4	TRBD1	TRBJ1-2	few	CASSFQQGLNTF	TGTGCCAGCAGCTTCCAACAGGGGCTTAACACCTTC
TRBV28	TRBD1	TRBJ2-2	NA	CASSLPSGGLDTGELFF	TGTGCCAGCAGCCTTCCCTCAGGGGGCCTTGACACCGGGGAGCTGTTTTTT
TRBV7-7	TRBD2	TRBJ2-1	NA	CASSLSSAAGVTERFF	TGTGCTAGCAGCTTATCGTCTGCTGCGGGGGTTACTGAGCGGTTCTTC
TRBV9	TRBD2	TRBJ2-1	NA	CASSSIRTSGYNEQFF	TGTGCCAGCAGCTCTATTAGGACTAGCGGTTACAATGAGCAGTTCTTC
TRBV10-2	TRBD1	TRBJ1-5	once	CASTGQGIQPQHF	TGCGCCAGCACCGGACAGGGGATACAGCCCCAGCATTTT
TRBV9	NA	TRBJ1-3	once	CASSVTGTGNTIYF	TGTGCCAGCAGCGTGACAGGAACTGGAAACACCATATATTTT
TRBV28	TRBD1	TRBJ2-3	NA	CATLTGGSTDTQYF	TGTGCCACACTGACAGGGGGAAGCACAGATACGCAGTATTTT
TRBV9	NA	TRBJ2-3	NA	CASSGLGDFGDTQYF	TGTGCCAGCAGCGGACTAGGGGATTTTGGAGATACGCAGTATTTT
TRBV18	NA	TRBJ1-1	NA	CASSLLRGSNAEAFF	TGTGCCAGCTCCCTTCTCAGGGGATCAAACGCTGAAGCTTTCTTT
TRBV4-1	NA	TRBJ1-6	few	CASSQFLGRGKNSPLHF	TGCGCCAGCAGCCAATTCCTGGGGAGGGGGAAAAATTCACCCCTCCACTTT
TRBV6-1	TRBD1	TRBJ1-5	NA	CASSPGTDSNQPQHF	TGTGCCAGCAGTCCCGGGACAGACAGCAATCAGCCCCAGCATTTT
TRBV27	TRBD1	TRBJ2-3	NA	CASRSRGFLTDTQYF	TGTGCCAGCAGATCCAGGGGGTTTCTCACAGATACGCAGTATTTT
TRBV18	TRBD1	TRBJ2-7	NA	CASSLGTEEYF	TGTGCCAGCTCACTAGGGACAGAGGAGTACTTC
TRBV6-5	NA	TRBJ1-1	few	CASRETVNTEAFF	TGTGCCAGCAGGGAGACAGTGAACACTGAAGCTTTCTTT
TRBV5-4	TRBD1	TRBJ1-2	NA	CASSLSQGARGYTF	TGTGCCAGCAGCTTGAGTCAGGGGGCGCGCGGCTACACCTTC
TRBV7-3	TRBD1	TRBJ2-1	NA	CASSLTGKYNEQFF	TGTGCCAGCAGCTTGACAGGGAAGTACAATGAGCAGTTCTTC
TRBV29-1	TRBD1	TRBJ1-3	NA	CSVGTGEAGNTIYF	TGCAGCGTTGGGACAGGGGAGGCTGGAAACACCATATATTTT
TRBV11-2	NA	TRBJ2-5	NA	CASSLRGGEIQETQYF	TGTGCCAGCAGCCTGCGGGGCGGGGAGATACAAGAGACCCAGTACTTC
TRBV5-1	NA	TRBJ2-3	few	CASSASGAQYF	TGCGCCAGCAGCGCATCCGGGGCGCAGTATTTT
TRBV11-2	TRBD2	TRBJ2-1	NA	CASSLVGGYNEQFF	TGTGCCAGCAGCTTAGTGGGGGGGTACAATGAGCAGTTCTTC
TRBV30	NA	TRBJ1-3	NA	CAWSRGHSFSGNTIYF	TGTGCCTGGAGTAGGGGCCACTCCTTCTCTGGAAACACCATATATTTT
TRBV7-8	NA	TRBJ2-6	NA	CASSRSGSGANVLTF	TGTGCCAGCAGCCGCTCGGGGTCTGGGGCCAACGTCCTGACTTTC
TRBV5-1	NA	TRBJ2-1	few	CASSLGQPYNEQFF	TGCGCCAGCAGCTTGGGACAGCCCTACAATGAGCAGTTCTTC
TRBV11-2	NA	TRBJ2-3	NA	CASSLFPGGTDTQYF	TGTGCCAGCAGCTTATTCCCGGGGGGCACAGATACGCAGTATTTT
TRBV7-8	NA	TRBJ1-5	NA	CASSLGQGSGQPQHF	TGTGCCAGCAGCTTAGGGCAGGGCTCCGGTCAGCCCCAGCATTTT
TRBV30	NA	TRBJ1-3	NA	CAWSGDGGLNTIYF	TGTGCCTGGAGTGGAGACGGCGGCTTAAACACCATATATTTT
TRBV2	NA	TRBJ2-2	NA	CASGRLVTGELFF	TGTGCCAGCGGGCGTCTTGTCACCGGGGAGCTGTTTTTT
TRBV5-1	TRBD1	TRBJ2-2	few	CASSLQGANTGELFF	TGCGCCAGCAGCTTACAGGGGGCGAACACCGGGGAGCTGTTTTTT
TRBV28	TRBD1	TRBJ1-6	NA	CASSGAGAGGLDRALHF	TGTGCCAGCAGTGGGGCGGGGGCAGGGGGCCTGGATAGGGCCCTCCACTTT